Each of the 10 T cell receptor beta chains below was sequenced from the same sample in a study of regulatory T cells in long-lasting Graves disease. iRepertoire HTBI primers and Arm-PCR of CDR3 regions built TCR beta libraries. TCRdb reprocessed the multiplex PCR reads via MiXCR and lists one record per CDR3 protein. Here the sample spans 360,000 or so distinct CDR3 sequences, around 11% being singletons. The time point: newly diagnosed GD, antithyroid drugs for less than 3 months. PBMC RNA served as the TCR library source. These data also featured in a second study, about T cells in Graves' hyperthyroidism and ophthalmopathy.

Sequenced here: peripheral blood mononuclear cells (PBMCs), sampled at new diagnosis, from a patient treated with antithyroid drugs. The source is a woman under 30 with Graves disease.

For this clonotype: A much larger clone sits a single nucleotide away, making a read error possible. The V call is TRBV27, the J call TRBJ2-1, with a possible D match to TRBD2 (6 bases). This CDR3 contains 16 residues. Germline CDR1 and CDR2: MNHEY and SMNVEV (reference sequence). The CDR3 nucleotides read TGTGCCGGCAGCCGCCCCGGGGGAAGCTCCTACAATGAGCAGTTCTTC. Translation: CAGSRPGGSSYNEQFF.

The chain combines TRBV15 with TRBJ2-5; 7 nucleotides line up with TRBD2. Germline V gene data show CDR1 as LNHNV and CDR2 as YYDKDF (reference sequence). V lost 3 bases to trimming and J lost 2 bases; unmatched junction nucleotides: 3. This CDR3 region has 14 residues. In DNA form, the CDR3 reads TGTGCCACCAGCAGTCCTAGCGGACAAGAGACCCAGTACTTC. Translated, it gives CATSSPSGQETQYF.

The sample holds a few counts of this clonotype. The rearrangement links TRBV19 to TRBJ2-1; TRBD2 matches at 12 bases. Germline CDR1 and CDR2: LNHDA and SQIVND (reference sequence). The CDR3 contains 14 residues. With V trimmed by 4 bases and J by 10 bases, 5 bases remained unmatched. The CDR3 loop reads CASSRLAGGREQFF. CDR3 coding DNA: TGTGCCAGTAGTAGGCTAGCGGGAGGGAGAGAGCAGTTCTTC.

This clonotype was picked up many times. The V gene is TRBV7-8, the J gene TRBJ2-1; 14 bases are a match to TRBD2. The CDR3 length is 17 residues. Losses at the gene ends were 0 bases for V and 7 bases for J; bases not matched to a gene: 5. Germline V lookup: CDR1 SGHVS, CDR2 FQNEAQ. This CDR3 is CASSLAAGTSGSNEQFF. In DNA, the CDR3 is TGTGCCAGCAGCTTAGCGGCCGGGACTAGCGGGAGTAATGAGCAGTTCTTC.

CDR3 residues: CASSGPLGSGGYNEQFF. For the CDR3, the DNA is TGTGCCAGCAGTGGGCCACTAGGTAGCGGGGGTTACAATGAGCAGTTCTTC. V and J are TRBV2 and TRBJ2-1; 9 bases map to TRBD2. The V segment lost 4 bases and the J segment 4 bases; nucleotides outside the gene matches: 11. There are 17 residues in the CDR3. Germline CDR1 is SNHLY and CDR2 is FYNNEI. The variable domain in full, completed from reference TRBV2 and TRBJ2-1, reads EPEVTQTPSHQVTQMGQEVILRCVPISNHLYFYWYRQILGQKVEFLVSFYNNEISEKSEIFDDQFSVERPDGSNFTLKIRSTKLEDSAMYFCASSGPLGSGGYNEQFFGPGTRLTVL.

V gene TRBV19 combines with J gene TRBJ2-1, with no clear D. Germline CDR1 is LNHDA and CDR2 is SQIVND (reference sequence). The CDR3 sequence is 13 residues long. V lost 3 bases and J 7 bases, leaving 10 bases between the germline ends. The DNA for the CDR3 is TGTGCCAGTAGTATTCCGGGTTTTAATGAGCAGTTCTTC. Protein: CASSIPGFNEQFF.

This clonotype was counted ten times or more. V is TRBV28 and J is TRBJ1-5; TRBD1 might be the D (6 bases). The CDR3 contains 19 residues. Trimming stripped 3 bases from V and 0 bases from J, with 21 bases between. Germline CDR1 reads MDHEN; CDR2 reads SYDVKM. The CDR3 is CASSFPDTSGGYSNQPQHF. CDR3 bases: TGTGCCAGCAGTTTCCCTGACACCTCGGGGGGCTATAGCAATCAGCCCCAGCATTTT.

This clonotype was found many times. V gene TRBV7-2 combines with J gene TRBJ2-1; D unclear. V was pared by 5 bases and J by 0 bases, with 11 bases between. CDR1 is SGHTA and CDR2 is FQGNSA in the germline V gene. The CDR3 consists of 15 residues. The CDR3 protein is CASSLWADSYNEQFF. CDR3 sequence (DNA): TGTGCCAGCAGCCTATGGGCGGACTCCTACAATGAGCAGTTCTTC.

The chain employs TRBV7-7 and TRBJ2-2, with D tentatively TRBD1 (6 bases). Germline CDR1 and CDR2: SSHAT and FNYEAQ (reference sequence). This CDR3 comprises 13 residues. In DNA, the CDR3 is TGTGCTACTAAGACGAGGGGGACCGGGGAGCTGTTTTTT. As protein: CATKTRGTGELFF.

V and J are TRBV9 and TRBJ1-3; a weak D match, TRBD1 (5 bases). Germline V CDR1 and CDR2: SGDLS, YYNGEE. CDR3 length: 17 amino acids. With 4 bases removed from V and 3 bases from J, the gap between germline ends came to 20 bases. The CDR3 reads CASSSQGRYFFGNTIYF. The CDR3, as DNA: TGTGCCAGCAGCTCCCAGGGCAGGTACTTCTTTGGAAACACCATATATTTT.